This entry is about one T cell receptor beta chain. Its antigen is unknown. Clones were sequenced by immunoSEQ multiplex PCR, and TCRdb holds only the in-frame ones, with some missing. This table has approximately 41,000 clones, over 75% appearing once. This sample stems from a study of T cells in localized non-small cell lung cancer. Whole-study results and caveats: A higher density of T cells in blood coincided with extended overall survival.

CDR1 is LGHNT and CDR2 is FRNRAP in the germline V gene. Deletions cut 1 base from V and 4 bases from J, with 7 bases between. This CDR3 comprises 13 residues. The V gene is TRBV12-5, the J gene TRBJ1-2; D not resolved. This specimen consisted of PBMCs, obtained before any cancer treatment. The sequence was collected from a woman aged 40-70 years with stage II lung adenocarcinoma. The CDR3 DNA reads TGTGCTAGTGGTTTGGGGAGTCCCTATGGCTACACCTTC. This encodes CASGLGSPYGYTF.